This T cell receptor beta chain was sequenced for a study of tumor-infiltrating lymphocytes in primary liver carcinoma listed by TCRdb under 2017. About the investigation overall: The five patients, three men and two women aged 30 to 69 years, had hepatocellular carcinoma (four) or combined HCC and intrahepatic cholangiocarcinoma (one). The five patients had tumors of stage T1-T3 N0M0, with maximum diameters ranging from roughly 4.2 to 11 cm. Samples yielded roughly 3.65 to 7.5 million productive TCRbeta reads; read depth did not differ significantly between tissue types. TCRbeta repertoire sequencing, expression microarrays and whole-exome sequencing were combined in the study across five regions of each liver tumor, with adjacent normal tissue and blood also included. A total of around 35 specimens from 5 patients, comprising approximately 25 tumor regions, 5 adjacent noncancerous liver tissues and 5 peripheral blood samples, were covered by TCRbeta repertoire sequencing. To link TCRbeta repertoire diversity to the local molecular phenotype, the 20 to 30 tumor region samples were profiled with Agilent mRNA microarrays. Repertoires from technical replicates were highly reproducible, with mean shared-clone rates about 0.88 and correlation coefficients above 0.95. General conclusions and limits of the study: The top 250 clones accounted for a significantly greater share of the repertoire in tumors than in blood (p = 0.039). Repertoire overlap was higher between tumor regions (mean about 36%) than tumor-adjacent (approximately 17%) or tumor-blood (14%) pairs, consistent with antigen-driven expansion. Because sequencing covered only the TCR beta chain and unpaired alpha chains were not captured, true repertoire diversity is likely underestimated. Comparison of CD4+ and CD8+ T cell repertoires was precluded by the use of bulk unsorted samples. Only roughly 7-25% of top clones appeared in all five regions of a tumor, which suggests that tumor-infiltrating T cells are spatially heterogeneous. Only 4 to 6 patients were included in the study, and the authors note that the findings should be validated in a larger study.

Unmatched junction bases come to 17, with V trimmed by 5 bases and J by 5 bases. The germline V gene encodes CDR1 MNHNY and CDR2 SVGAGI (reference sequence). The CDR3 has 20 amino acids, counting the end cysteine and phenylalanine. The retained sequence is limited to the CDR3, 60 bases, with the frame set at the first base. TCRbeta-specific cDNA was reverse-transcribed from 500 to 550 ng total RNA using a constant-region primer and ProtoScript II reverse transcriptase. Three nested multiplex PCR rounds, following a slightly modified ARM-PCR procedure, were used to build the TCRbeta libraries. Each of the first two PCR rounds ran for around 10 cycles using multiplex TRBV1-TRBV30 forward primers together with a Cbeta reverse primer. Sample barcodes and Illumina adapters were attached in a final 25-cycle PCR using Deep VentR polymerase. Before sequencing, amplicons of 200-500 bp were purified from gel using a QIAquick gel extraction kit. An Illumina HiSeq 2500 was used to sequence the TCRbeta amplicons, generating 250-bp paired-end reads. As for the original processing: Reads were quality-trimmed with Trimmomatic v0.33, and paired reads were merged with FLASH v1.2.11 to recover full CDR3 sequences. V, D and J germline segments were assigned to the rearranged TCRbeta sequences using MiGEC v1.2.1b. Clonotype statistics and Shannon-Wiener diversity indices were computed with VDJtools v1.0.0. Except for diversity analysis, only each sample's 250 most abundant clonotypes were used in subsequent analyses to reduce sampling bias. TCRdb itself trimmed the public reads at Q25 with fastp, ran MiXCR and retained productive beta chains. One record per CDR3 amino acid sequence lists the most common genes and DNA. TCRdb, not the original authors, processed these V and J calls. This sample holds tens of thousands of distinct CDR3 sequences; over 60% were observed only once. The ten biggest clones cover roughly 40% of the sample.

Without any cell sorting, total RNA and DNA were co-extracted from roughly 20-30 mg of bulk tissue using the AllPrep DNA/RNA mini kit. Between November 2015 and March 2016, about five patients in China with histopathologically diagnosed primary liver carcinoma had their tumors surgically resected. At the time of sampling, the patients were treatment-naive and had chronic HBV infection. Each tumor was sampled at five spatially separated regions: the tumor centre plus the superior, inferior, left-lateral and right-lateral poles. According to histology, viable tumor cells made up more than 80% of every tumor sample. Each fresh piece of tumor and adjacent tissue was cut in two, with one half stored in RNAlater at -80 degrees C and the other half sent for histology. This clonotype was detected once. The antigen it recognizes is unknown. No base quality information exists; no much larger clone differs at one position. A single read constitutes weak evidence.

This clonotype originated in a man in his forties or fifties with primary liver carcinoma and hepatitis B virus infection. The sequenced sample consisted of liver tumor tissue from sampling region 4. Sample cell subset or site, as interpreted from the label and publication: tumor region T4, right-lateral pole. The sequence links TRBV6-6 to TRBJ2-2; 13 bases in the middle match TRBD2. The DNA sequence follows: TGTGCCAGCAGTCCGCTCATGGGACTAGCGGGGCCAACGAGTACCGGGGAGCTGTTTTTT. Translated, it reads CASSPLMGLAGPTSTGELFF.